Listed below are T cell receptor beta chains from one sample, sequenced in a study of post-analysis software for immune sequencing data. TCRdb independently ran MiXCR on the PCR reads; one entry per CDR3 protein. The sample has about 540,000 distinct CDR3 sequences, around 36% seen once. Specimen: blood. The source of these receptors is a girl aged 2-17 years with multiple sclerosis. Both conserved end residues are part of each CDR3. A D gene is named only where the DNA matches it firmly. Clone size appears in some rows only: once, few, many, or a class for an expanded clone.

TRBV7-7	.	.	TRBJ2-5	14	TGTGCCAGCAGCGCTGACCTGGGGAGAGAGACCCGGTACTTC	CASSADLGRETRYF
TRBV6-1	.	.	TRBJ1-2	11	TGTGCCAGCAGTGATACGGATGGCTACACCTTC	CASSDTDGYTF
TRBV9	.	.	TRBJ2-5	15	TGTGCCAGCAGCGCAGACAGGTCCTTGGGGTTGACCCAGTACTTC	CASSADRSLGLTQYF
TRBV5-1	TRBD1	few	TRBJ2-1	15	TGCGCCAGCAGCTTGGCTCAGGGGGTTGGGAATGAGCAGTTCTTC	CASSLAQGVGNEQFF
TRBV7-9	.	.	TRBJ2-5	16	TGTGCCAGCAGCCCACGTTTCCCTCAGGGCAGGGAGACCCAGTACTTC	CASSPRFPQGRETQYF
TRBV7-9	TRBD1	.	TRBJ1-2	13	TGTGCCAGCAGGCCCGACAGGGAGCGTGGCTACACCTTC	CASRPDRERGYTF
TRBV6-6	.	few	TRBJ1-1	14	TGTGCCAGCAGCGGTAGGGCCCCGAACACTGAAGCTTTCTTT	CASSGRAPNTEAFF
TRBV7-2	.	.	TRBJ2-7	16	TGTGCCAGCAGCTTAGCCCTACTGGGACTTACCTACGAGCAGTACTTC	CASSLALLGLTYEQYF
TRBV6-1	TRBD2	.	TRBJ2-1	12	TGTGCCAGCAGTGCAGTAGGGACTAAGCAGTTCTTC	CASSAVGTKQFF
TRBV4-1	TRBD1	.	TRBJ2-7	17	TGCGCCAGCAGCCAAGATGTCGGCGGGACAGGGACCTACGAGCAGTACTTC	CASSQDVGGTGTYEQYF
TRBV12-3/TRBV12-4	.	few	TRBJ1-5	15	TGTGCCAGCAGCCCCTCCGGTAAGAGCAATCAGCCCCAGCATTTT	CASSPSGKSNQPQHF
TRBV3-1	.	.	TRBJ2-1	11	TGTGCCAGCAGCCACGCCCAAACTATGTTCTTC	CASSHAQTMFF
TRBV20-1	TRBD2	few	TRBJ2-5	15	TGCAGTGCCAGGGGTAGCGGGGTAGGGGGAGAGACCCAGTACTTC	CSARGSGVGGETQYF
TRBV6-1	TRBD2	.	TRBJ2-3	19	TGTGCCAGACTGTCCCGGACTAGCGGGGGGGCCTTCCGCCCAGATACGCAGTATTTT	CARLSRTSGGAFRPDTQYF
TRBV20-1	.	.	TRBJ2-1	16	TGCAGTGCTAGTAGTTTTTCCGCCGGGCGGTACAATGAGCAGTTCTTC	CSASSFSAGRYNEQFF
TRBV29-1	.	.	TRBJ2-3	12	TGCAGCGTCCGATCTTCGACAGATACGCAGTATTTT	CSVRSSTDTQYF
TRBV12-3/TRBV12-4	.	few	TRBJ2-6	16	TGTGCCAGCAGTTGGACAGGGAGGGCTGGGGCCAACGTCCTGACTTTC	CASSWTGRAGANVLTF
TRBV29-1	.	.	TRBJ1-4	12	TGCAGCGTGGGAGGACGGGGTGAAAAACTGTTTTTT	CSVGGRGEKLFF
TRBV5-1	.	many	TRBJ2-3	15	TGCGCCAGCAGTCTGAGACAGAGTAGCACAGATACGCAGTATTTT	CASSLRQSSTDTQYF
TRBV12-5	.	.	TRBJ2-1	12	TGTGCTAGTGGCACAGGGCAGAATGAGCAGTTCTTC	CASGTGQNEQFF
TRBV4-1	.	few	TRBJ2-5	14	TGCGCCAGCAGCCAAGATCCGGGAGTGGAGACCCAGTACTTC	CASSQDPGVETQYF
TRBV7-9	TRBD2	.	TRBJ2-3	14	TGTGCCAGCAGCTGGACTAGCGGGGGCGATACGCAGTATTTT	CASSWTSGGDTQYF
TRBV6-1	TRBD1	.	TRBJ1-1	18	TGTGCCAGCAGCCGAAACACAGGGGACGACCCCGAGCACACTGAAGCTTTCTTT	CASSRNTGDDPEHTEAFF
TRBV12-3/TRBV12-4	.	.	TRBJ2-3	14	TGTGCCAGCAGCCCTCGAGAGAGCACAGATACGCAGTATTTT	CASSPRESTDTQYF
TRBV11-2	TRBD2	few	TRBJ2-1	16	TGTGCCAGCAGCCCGCCGGGACTAGCGGCGGGCAATGAGCAGTTCTTC	CASSPPGLAAGNEQFF
TRBV3-1	.	.	TRBJ2-3	16	TGTGCCGGCAGCCAAGGGGCGGGGGCGGGCACAGATACGCAGTATTTT	CAGSQGAGAGTDTQYF
TRBV6-2/TRBV6-3	.	.	TRBJ2-1	12	TGTGCCAGCAGGGCCAGGGTTTTTGAGCAGTTCTTC	CASRARVFEQFF
TRBV5-6	TRBD1	many	TRBJ2-7	13	TGTGCCAGCAGACGGACAGGATCCTACGAGCAGTACTTC	CASRRTGSYEQYF
TRBV5-1	TRBD2	.	TRBJ2-1	15	TGCGCCAGCAGCTTGGAGGTAGCGGGGTTGGGTGAGCAGTTCTTC	CASSLEVAGLGEQFF
TRBV5-1	TRBD2	.	TRBJ2-3	17	TGCGCCAACAGTTTTACAACGGGACTAGCGAATCGAGATACGCAGTATTTT	CANSFTTGLANRDTQYF
TRBV3-1	TRBD2	few	TRBJ2-4	19	TGTGCCAGCAGCCAAGATCTTGGGGCTAGCGGGGGGGCCAAGGACATTCAGTACTTC	CASSQDLGASGGAKDIQYF
TRBV20-1	TRBD2	few	TRBJ2-1	14	TGCAGTGCCTCCAAAAAGGGAGGGCTAGCGCAGCAGTTCTTC	CSASKKGGLAQQFF
TRBV20-1	TRBD2	few	TRBJ2-1	15	TGCAGTGCTAGAAAGCCTAGCGGGGGTTACAATGAGCAGTTCTTC	CSARKPSGGYNEQFF
TRBV11-2	.	few	TRBJ1-4	15	TGTGCCAGCAGCTTAGTGCGGGGTGTTAATGAAAAACTGTTTTTT	CASSLVRGVNEKLFF
TRBV5-1	TRBD2	many	TRBJ2-5	15	TGCGCCAGCAGCTTGGTTGGTAGCGGGAGAGAGACCCAGTACTTC	CASSLVGSGRETQYF
TRBV5-1	.	.	TRBJ2-1	15	TGCGCCAGCAGCTTGAACCGGATTACCTACAATGAGCAGTTCTTC	CASSLNRITYNEQFF
TRBV6-1	.	few	TRBJ1-1	15	TGTGCCAGCAGCCCCTTCGGGGACCGGCACACTGAAGCTTTCTTT	CASSPFGDRHTEAFF
TRBV6-1	.	few	TRBJ2-5	15	TGTGCCAGCAGTGATCTTTGGCCGAAAGGAGAGACCCAGTACTTC	CASSDLWPKGETQYF